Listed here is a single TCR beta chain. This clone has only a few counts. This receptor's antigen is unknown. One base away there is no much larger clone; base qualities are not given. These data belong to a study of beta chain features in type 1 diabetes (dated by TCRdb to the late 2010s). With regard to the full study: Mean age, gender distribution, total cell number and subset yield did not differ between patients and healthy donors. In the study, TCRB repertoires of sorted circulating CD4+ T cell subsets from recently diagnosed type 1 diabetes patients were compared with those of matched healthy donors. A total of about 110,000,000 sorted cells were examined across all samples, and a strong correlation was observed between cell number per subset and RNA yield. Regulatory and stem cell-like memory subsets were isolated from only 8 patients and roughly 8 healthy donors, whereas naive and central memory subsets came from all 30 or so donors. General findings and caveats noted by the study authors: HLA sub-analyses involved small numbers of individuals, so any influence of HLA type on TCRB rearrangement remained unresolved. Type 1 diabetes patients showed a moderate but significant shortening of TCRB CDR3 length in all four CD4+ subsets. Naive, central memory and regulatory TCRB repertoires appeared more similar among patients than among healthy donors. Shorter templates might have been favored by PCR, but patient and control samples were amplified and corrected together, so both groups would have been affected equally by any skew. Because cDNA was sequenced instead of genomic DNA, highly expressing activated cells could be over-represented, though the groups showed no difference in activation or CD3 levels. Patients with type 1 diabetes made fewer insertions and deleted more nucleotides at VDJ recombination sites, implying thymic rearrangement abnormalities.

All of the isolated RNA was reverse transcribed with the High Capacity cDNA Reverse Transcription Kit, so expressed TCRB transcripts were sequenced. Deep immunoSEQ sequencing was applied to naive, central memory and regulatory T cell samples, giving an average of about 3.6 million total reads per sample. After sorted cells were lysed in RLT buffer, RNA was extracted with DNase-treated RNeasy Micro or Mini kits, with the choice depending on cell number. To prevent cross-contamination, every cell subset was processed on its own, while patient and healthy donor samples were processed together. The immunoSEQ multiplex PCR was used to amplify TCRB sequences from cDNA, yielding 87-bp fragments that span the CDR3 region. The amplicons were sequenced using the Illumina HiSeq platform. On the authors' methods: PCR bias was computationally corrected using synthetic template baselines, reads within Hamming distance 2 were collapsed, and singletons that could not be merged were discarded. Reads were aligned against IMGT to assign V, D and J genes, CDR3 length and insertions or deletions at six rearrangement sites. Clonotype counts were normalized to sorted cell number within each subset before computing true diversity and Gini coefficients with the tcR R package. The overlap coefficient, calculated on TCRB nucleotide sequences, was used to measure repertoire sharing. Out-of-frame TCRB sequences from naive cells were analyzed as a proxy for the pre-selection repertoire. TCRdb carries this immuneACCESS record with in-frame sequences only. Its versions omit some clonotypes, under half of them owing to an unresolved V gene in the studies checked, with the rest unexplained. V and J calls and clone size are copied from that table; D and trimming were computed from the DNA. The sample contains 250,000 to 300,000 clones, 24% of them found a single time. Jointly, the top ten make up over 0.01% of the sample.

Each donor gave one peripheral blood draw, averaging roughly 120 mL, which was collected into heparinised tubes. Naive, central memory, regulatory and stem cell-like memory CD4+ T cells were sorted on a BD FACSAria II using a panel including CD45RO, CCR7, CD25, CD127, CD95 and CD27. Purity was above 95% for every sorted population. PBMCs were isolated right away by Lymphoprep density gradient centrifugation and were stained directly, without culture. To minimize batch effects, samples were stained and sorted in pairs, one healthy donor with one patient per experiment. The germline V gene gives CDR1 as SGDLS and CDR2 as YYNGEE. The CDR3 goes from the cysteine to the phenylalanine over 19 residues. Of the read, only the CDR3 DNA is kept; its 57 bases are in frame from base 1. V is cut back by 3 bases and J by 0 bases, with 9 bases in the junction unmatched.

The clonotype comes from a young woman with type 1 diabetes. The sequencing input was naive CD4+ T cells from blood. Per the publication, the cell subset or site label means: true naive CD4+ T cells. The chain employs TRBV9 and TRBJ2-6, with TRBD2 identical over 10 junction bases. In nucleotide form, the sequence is TGTGCCAGCAGCGCACGACTAGCGGGCCTTAGCTCTGGGGCCAACGTCCTGACTTTC. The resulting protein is CASSARLAGLSSGANVLTF. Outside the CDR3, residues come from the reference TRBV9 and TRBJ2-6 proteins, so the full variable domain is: DSGVTQTPKHLITATGQRVTLRCSPRSGDLSVYWYQQSLDQGLQFLIQYYNGEERAKGNILERFSAQQFPDLHSELNLSSLELGDSALYFCASSARLAGLSSGANVLTFGAGSRLTVL.